These 27 T cell receptor beta chains came from one sample sequenced in a study of T-cell memory formation after mild COVID-19. Each CDR3 protein is one row after TCRdb ran MiXCR on the 5' RACE reads. The sample lists 200,000 or so distinct CDR3 sequences, 16% occurring once. Sequences were obtained from PBMCs or a T cell subset sorted from them (not recorded which). These receptors were taken from an adult woman who had mild COVID-19 (a few samples of this study predate the infection). Cell type and time point are not known.

The gene calls are TRBV19 and TRBJ1-5; D uncertain. The ends were cut back, 6 bases at V and 7 bases at J, with 16 bases in the middle. The CDR3 extends over 14 amino acids. Germline V gene data show CDR1 as LNHDA and CDR2 as SQIVND (reference sequence). CDR3 DNA: TGTGCCAGTAGCTCGAGCGGTAGTACGCAGCCCCAGCATTTT. Its translation is CASSSSGSTQPQHF.

The table lists this clonotype with a few counts. The rearrangement joins TRBV12-3 or TRBV12-4 to TRBJ2-2, with 10 positions matching TRBD1. The CDR3 runs 16 residues. Unmatched junction bases numbered 6, after V lost 5 bases and J lost 3 bases. The CDR3 loop reads CASSRQGAGDTGELFF. The CDR3 DNA sequence: TGTGCCAGCAGTCGACAGGGGGCAGGAGACACCGGGGAGCTGTTTTTT.

The chain couples TRBV12-3 or TRBV12-4 to TRBJ2-5; TRBD2 might be the D (5 bases). The CDR3 is 13 residues long. With 4 bases removed from V and 5 bases from J, the gap between germline ends came to 11 bases. Here the CDR3 reads CASSWTVDETQYF. CDR3 in DNA: TGTGCCAGCAGTTGGACTGTGGACGAGACCCAGTACTTC.

This clonotype was found once. The CDR3 loop reads CSARVGGYGYEQYF. As DNA, the CDR3 is TGCAGTGCTAGAGTGGGAGGATACGGCTACGAGCAGTACTTC. The chain is built from TRBV20-1 and TRBJ2-7; possible D gene TRBD2, 6 bases. This CDR3 spans 14 amino acids. Germline V gene data show CDR1 as DFQATT and CDR2 as SNEGSKA (reference sequence). V shed 1 base and J shed 3 bases, with 13 bases lying between them.

The J gene is TRBJ1-1, the V gene TRBV12-3 or TRBV12-4; 7 bases map to TRBD1. V shed 4 bases and J 0 bases; nucleotides not matched to a gene: 5. The CDR3 is 15 residues long. The CDR3 region is CASSSPGQMNTEAFF. The CDR3 DNA follows: TGTGCCAGCAGTTCACCGGGACAGATGAACACTGAAGCTTTCTTT.

This clonotype was detected only a few times. The chain employs TRBV6-5 and TRBJ2-7, with TRBD2 matching 9 bases. The J segment lost 3 bases and the V segment lost 6 bases, leaving 9 bases of the junction unmatched. CDR1 is MNHEY, CDR2 SVGAGI, per germline. This CDR3 is built from 15 residues. The CDR3 DNA is TGTGCCAGCAGACCTCTAGCGGGACTAAACTACGAGCAGTACTTC. Its protein is CASRPLAGLNYEQYF.

This clonotype appeared a few times. The CDR3 region has the DNA TGTGCCAGCAGCTTAGCGGTTGACGGGGAGCTGTTTTTT. Its translation: CASSLAVDGELFF. This sequence joins TRBV7-6 and TRBJ2-2; D gene uncertain. Germline CDR1 and CDR2: SGHVS and FNYEAQ. The CDR3 totals 13 residues. Trimming cost V 0 bases and J 7 bases, with 6 bases left between them.

This clonotype was observed a few times. The chain is built from TRBV6-6 and TRBJ1-2; tentatively, D is TRBD1 (5 bases). The CDR3 is 17 amino acids. CDR1 is MNHNY, CDR2 SVGAGI, per germline (reference sequence). Deletions cut 6 bases from V and 3 bases from J, with 23 bases between. The CDR3 nucleotides read TGTGCCAGCAGCAGGCTCCCCGGGTCGGCAGGGCACTATGGCTACACCTTC. Encoded protein: CASSRLPGSAGHYGYTF.

This clonotype was seen more than once but under ten times. CDR3 amino acids: CASSARDRGLYEQYF. CDR3 sequence (DNA): TGTGCCAGCAGCGCCCGGGACAGGGGTTTGTACGAGCAGTACTTC. The chain has TRBV12-3 or TRBV12-4 and TRBJ2-7; TRBD1 matches 10 bases. This CDR3 spans 15 amino acids. V was clipped by 6 bases and J by 4 bases; unmatched bases: 9.

V usage is TRBV30 and J usage is TRBJ1-3, with D hard to call. Germline V lookup: CDR1 GTSNPN, CDR2 SVGIG (reference sequence). The CDR3 covers 14 residues. Trimming removed 2 bases at V and 0 bases at J, with 8 bases between. CDR3 in amino acids: CAWSPGHSGNTIYF. The CDR3 nucleotides read TGTGCCTGGAGTCCGGGCCACTCTGGAAACACCATATATTTT.

This clonotype was found many times. This rearrangement joins TRBV24-1 to TRBJ2-5; 7 bases are shared with TRBD2. The trim removed 3 bases at V and 5 bases at J, leaving 2 bases unmatched. This CDR3 region has 13 residues. Germline loops: CDR1 KGHDR, CDR2 SFDVKD. The CDR3: CATSDPAGETQYF. CDR3 sequence (DNA): TGTGCCACCAGTGATCCAGCGGGGGAGACCCAGTACTTC.

V and J are TRBV2 and TRBJ2-7, with a tentative D call TRBD1 (5 bases). The germline V gene encodes CDR1 SNHLY and CDR2 FYNNEI. The CDR3 is made up of 12 amino acids. V was pared by 5 bases and J by 7 bases, with 12 bases between. The CDR3 DNA follows: TGTGCCAGCAGTATGGACATCCAAGAGCAGTACGTC. Translating gives CASSMDIQEQYV.

This clonotype was seen only a few times. V is TRBV5-1 and J is TRBJ2-6; 11 bases agree with TRBD2. The CDR3 length is 19 residues. J was trimmed by 0 bases and V by 1 base; bases with no gene match: 6. Germline V CDR1 and CDR2: SGHRS, YFSETQ. For the CDR3, the DNA is TGCGCCAGCAGCTTGCTAGCGGGAGGTCCGAGCTCTGGGGCCAACGTCCTGACTTTC. It is translated as CASSLLAGGPSSGANVLTF.

In this sample, this clonotype turned up a few times. The V call is TRBV7-9, the J call TRBJ2-7, with no clear D. CDR3 length: 16 amino acids. Germline values: CDR1 SEHNR, CDR2 FQNEAQ (reference sequence). With 1 base removed from V and 0 bases from J, the gap between germline ends came to 13 bases. This CDR3 is CASSLVGGWTSYEQYF. The CDR3 region has the DNA TGTGCCAGCAGCTTAGTCGGCGGATGGACCTCCTACGAGCAGTACTTC.

This clonotype was counted only a few times. V and J are TRBV12-3 or TRBV12-4 and TRBJ1-2, with D perhaps TRBD1 (5 bases). Trimming took off 6 bases at V and 4 bases at J, with 12 bases between the two ends. CDR3 size: 13 residues. CDR3 sequence: CASSRAGGYGYTF. The CDR3 DNA reads TGTGCCAGCAGCAGGGCGGGGGGCTATGGCTACACCTTC.

V and J are TRBV18 and TRBJ1-4; D uncertain. Looked up from germline, CDR1 is KGHSH and CDR2 is LQKENI. V was trimmed by 3 bases and J by 3 bases, leaving 11 bases between them. There are 15 residues in the CDR3. The CDR3 loop is CASSPVPQANEKLFF. As DNA, the CDR3 is TGTGCCAGCTCACCGGTTCCCCAGGCTAATGAAAAACTGTTTTTT.

There are a few counts of this clonotype. The chain recombines TRBV9 with TRBJ2-3, with 15 nucleotides matching TRBD2. The V gene's germline CDR1 is SGDLS and CDR2 YYNGEE. Trimming cost V 5 bases and J 5 bases; bases outside gene matches: 6. The CDR3 contains 16 residues. In nucleotides, the CDR3 is TGTGCCAGCAGGAGGACTAGCGGGGGGGCTCTAGATACGCAGTATTTT. Its protein product is CASRRTSGGALDTQYF.

The table lists this clonotype with many counts. V and J are TRBV7-8 and TRBJ2-6; 7 positions agree with TRBD2. The trim removed 1 base at V and 1 base at J, leaving 7 bases unmatched. Germline V lookup: CDR1 SGHVS, CDR2 FQNEAQ. The length of the CDR3 is 18 residues. CDR3 amino acids: CASSLVGLDLSGANVLTF. In DNA form, the CDR3 reads TGTGCCAGCAGCTTAGTAGGACTAGATCTTTCTGGGGCCAACGTCCTGACTTTC.

The chain uses TRBV29-1 and TRBJ1-2; a weak D match, TRBD1 (5 bases). CDR1 and CDR2 (germline): SQVTM, ANQGSEA. The CDR3 totals 13 residues. V lost 4 bases and J 0 bases, leaving 9 bases between the germline ends. CDR3 region: CSVAGLTNYGYTF. DNA for the CDR3: TGCAGCGTTGCAGGGTTAACTAACTATGGCTACACCTTC. The full variable domain, with the rest looked up from reference TRBV29-1 and TRBJ1-2, is SAVISQKPSRDICQRGTSLTIQCQVDSQVTMMFWYRQQPGQSLTLIATANQGSEATYESGFVIDKFPISRPNLTFSTLTVSNMSPEDSSIYLCSVAGLTNYGYTFGSGTRLTVV.

J is TRBJ2-3 and V is TRBV18; D ambiguous. Per the germline V gene, CDR1 is KGHSH and CDR2 is LQKENI. This CDR3 is built from 13 residues. V gave up 3 bases and J gave up 4 bases, with 8 bases separating them. CDR3 loop: CASSPTVPDTQYF. In DNA, the CDR3 is TGTGCCAGCTCACCGACCGTCCCAGATACGCAGTATTTT.

This clonotype was counted ten times or more. In DNA, the CDR3 is TGTGCCAGCAGTTTTGGCTGGGGGGGGTCCTACGAGCAGTACTTC. Protein sequence: CASSFGWGGSYEQYF. The chain recombines TRBV6-5 with TRBJ2-7; TRBD2 aligns across 7 bases. V shed 4 bases and J 1 base; nucleotides not matched to a gene: 7. The CDR3 runs 15 residues. The germline gives CDR1 MNHEY, CDR2 SVGAGI.

This clonotype was observed at least ten times. V and J are TRBV28 and TRBJ2-1; 9 bases line up with TRBD2. This CDR3 contains 17 residues. The V and J ends lost 7 bases and 0 bases, in that order; junction bases with no gene match: 10. Per germline, CDR1 MDHEN and CDR2 SYDVKM. CDR3 bases: TGTGCCAGCACCCCCCCGGCGGGAGGGCCCTCCTACAATGAGCAGTTCTTC. Its protein product is CASTPPAGGPSYNEQFF.

This clonotype came up a few times. CDR3 amino acids: CASSLIKDSFYEQYF. Written as DNA, the CDR3 is TGTGCCAGCAGCTTAATAAAGGACAGCTTCTACGAGCAGTACTTC. The chain couples TRBV11-3 to TRBJ2-7, with TRBD1 as a possible D gene (6 bases). CDR1 is SGHNT and CDR2 is YENEEA in the germline V gene. Trimming removed 2 bases from V and 3 bases from J, with 14 bases in between. The CDR3 contains 15 residues.

J is TRBJ2-7 and V is TRBV7-8, with D unresolved. The CDR3 extends over 15 amino acids. V shed 5 bases and J shed 4 bases, with 18 bases lying between them. Germline V gene lookup returns CDR1 SGHVS and CDR2 FQNEAQ. CDR3 coding DNA: TGTGCCAGCAGCCCACCCTACCCGCAGCAGTACGAGCAGTACTTC. This codes for CASSPPYPQQYEQYF.

The rearrangement uses TRBV29-1 and TRBJ1-2; 9 bases match TRBD1. The CDR3 runs to 12 residues. Trimming removed 3 bases from V and 6 bases from J; junction bases left unmatched: 2. The germline V gene has CDR1 SQVTM and CDR2 ANQGSEA. The CDR3 here is CSVEGQGHGYTF. CDR3 bases: TGCAGCGTTGAGGGACAGGGACATGGCTACACCTTC.

This chain connects TRBV12-3 or TRBV12-4 to TRBJ1-2; 7 bases map to TRBD1. The CDR3 runs 12 residues. Trimming took 5 bases from V and 7 from J; bases not matched to a gene: 4. The CDR3 loop reads CASSRRDSGYTF. The CDR3 nucleotides are TGTGCCAGCAGTCGCCGGGACAGTGGCTACACCTTC.

This clonotype showed up just a few times. CDR3 residues: CASSKTSGSYEQYF. The CDR3 DNA sequence: TGTGCCAGCAGCAAGACTAGCGGGTCCTACGAGCAGTACTTC. The chain has TRBV11-3 and TRBJ2-7, with 10 nucleotides matching TRBD2. With V trimmed by 5 bases and J by 1 base, 2 bases remained unmatched. The CDR3 is 14 residues long. Germline V gene sequence: CDR1 SGHNT, CDR2 YENEEA.